The present entry profiles one TCR beta chain with its context. Given a much more abundant clone one base away, this may be a read error. Germline-derived CDR1 and CDR2 are WSHSY and SAAADI. The CDR3 spans 11 residues. The sample belongs to a study of Graves' ophthalmopathy and Graves' hyperthyroidism. Turning to the study itself: Hyperthyroidism showing no ophthalmopathy within 18 months of follow-up was stable.

Enrollment excluded any patients with other autoimmune diseases, uncontrolled infections, pregnancy or lactation. Physicians reached a diagnosis by relying on clinical symptoms, serum thyroxine, TRAb, thyroid ultrasound and orbital computed tomography. Using RNA transcripts, the TCR beta CDR3 regions were amplified. Investigators did first-round RT-PCR with HTBI primers, then second-round multiplex PCR. TCRdb recomputed calls from the multiplex PCR reads with MiXCR, one row per CDR3 protein. The sample yields roughly 600,000 distinct CDR3 sequences, approximately 37% seen once. This TCR was sampled from an adult man with Graves' hyperthyroidism. The J gene is TRBJ2-2, the V gene TRBV10-2, with D perhaps TRBD1 or TRBD2 (5 bases each). Sequences were obtained from peripheral blood or thyroid tissue (not recorded which). The CDR3 region is CASSGIGEMFF. In DNA form, the CDR3 reads TGCGCCAGCAGTGGGATAGGGGAGATGTTTTTT.